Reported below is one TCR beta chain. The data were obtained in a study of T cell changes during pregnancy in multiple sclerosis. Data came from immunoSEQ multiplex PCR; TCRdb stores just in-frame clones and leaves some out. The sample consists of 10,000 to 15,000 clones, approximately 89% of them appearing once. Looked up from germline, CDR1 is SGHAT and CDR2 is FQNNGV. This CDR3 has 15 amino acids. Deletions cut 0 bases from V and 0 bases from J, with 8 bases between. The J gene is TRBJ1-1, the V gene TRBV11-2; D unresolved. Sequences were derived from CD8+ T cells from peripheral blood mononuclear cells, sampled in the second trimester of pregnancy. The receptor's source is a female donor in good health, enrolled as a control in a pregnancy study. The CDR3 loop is CASSLDRFLNTEAFF. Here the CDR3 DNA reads TGTGCCAGCAGCTTAGATCGGTTTCTGAACACTGAAGCTTTCTTT.